This T cell receptor (beta chain) was found in a study of PD-L1 blockade in urothelial cancer. Across the study: Patients, treated from about 2014 onward, received atezolizumab 1,200 mg intravenously every 3 weeks.

Time point defined: peripheral blood 6 weeks after treatment start. Repertoires were generated with immunoSEQ multiplex PCR, while TCRdb's copy carries only in-frame clones and drops some. This table holds approximately 120,000 clones, 86% found once. This CDR3 comprises 17 residues. CDR1 is SGHKS and CDR2 is YYEKEE in the germline V gene (reference sequence). Trimming stripped 1 base from V and 0 bases from J, with 11 bases between. This clone was seen only a few times. The chain links TRBV5-5 to TRBJ2-6, with D unresolved. The receptor's source is a man aged 45 to 65 with urothelial cancer. Source: PBMCs, taken around atezolizumab (anti-PD-L1) treatment. CDR3 loop: CASSLRRIPSGANVLTF. For the CDR3, the DNA is TGTGCCAGCAGCTTGCGCAGGATTCCCTCTGGGGCCAACGTCCTGACTTTC.